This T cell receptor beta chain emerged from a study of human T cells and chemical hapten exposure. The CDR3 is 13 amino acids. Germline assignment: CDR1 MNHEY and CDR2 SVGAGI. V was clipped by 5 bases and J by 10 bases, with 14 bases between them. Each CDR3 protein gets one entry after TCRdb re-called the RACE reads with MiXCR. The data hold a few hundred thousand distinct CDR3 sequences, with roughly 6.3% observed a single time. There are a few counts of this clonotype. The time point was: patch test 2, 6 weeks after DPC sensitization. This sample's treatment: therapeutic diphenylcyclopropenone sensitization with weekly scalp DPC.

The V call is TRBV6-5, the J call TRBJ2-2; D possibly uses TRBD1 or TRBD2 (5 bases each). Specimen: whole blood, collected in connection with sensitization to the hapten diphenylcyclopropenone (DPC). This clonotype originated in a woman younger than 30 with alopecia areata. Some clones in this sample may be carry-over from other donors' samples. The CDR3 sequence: CASSPSGPLELFF. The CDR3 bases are TGTGCCAGCAGTCCATCGGGACCGCTGGAGCTGTTTTTT.